These 8 T cell receptor beta chains were sequenced from one sample in a study of blood T cell repertoires in COVID-19. Method: immunoSEQ multiplex PCR; TCRdb's copy keeps in-frame clones and lacks some. The table records approximately 60,000 clones, around 80% of them present only once. The specimen sequenced was peripheral blood. Every receptor here comes from a human donor in a cohort sampled during active COVID-19.

This rearrangement joins TRBV11-2 to TRBJ1-1, with a weak D call TRBD1 (5 bases). Germline lookup yields CDR1 SGHAT and CDR2 FQNNGV. Trimming shortened V by 6 bases and J by 3 bases, and 20 bases separated the two germline ends. The CDR3 extends over 16 amino acids. CDR3 nucleotide sequence: TGTGCCAGCAGTGACAAGTTGCCAGGGTGGCACACTGAAGCTTTCTTT. This encodes CASSDKLPGWHTEAFF.

This clone was observed at least ten times. This sequence joins TRBV19 and TRBJ1-2; D perhaps matches TRBD1 (5 bases). Germline values: CDR1 LNHDA, CDR2 SQIVND (reference sequence). V lost 1 base and J 0 bases, leaving 15 bases between the germline ends. This CDR3 has 17 residues. Written as DNA, the CDR3 is TGTGCCAGTAGTATAGTTGGAGCACAGGCTTCTAACTATGGCTACACCTTC. It yields the protein CASSIVGAQASNYGYTF.

J is TRBJ1-1 and V is TRBV6-1; a weak D match, TRBD1 (5 bases). The CDR3 is made up of 17 amino acids. Per germline, CDR1 MNHNS and CDR2 SASEGT. Trimming took 2 bases from V and 3 from J, leaving 19 bases between them. The CDR3 reads CASSETGEKGRYTEAFF. The CDR3 DNA reads as TGTGCCAGCAGTGAAACGGGGGAAAAAGGACGGTACACTGAAGCTTTCTTT.

This clone was seen many times. The chain combines TRBV30 with TRBJ1-3; D gene uncertain. V dropped 2 bases and J dropped 7 bases, with 15 bases sitting between them. The CDR3 extends over 14 amino acids. Germline CDR1 and CDR2: GTSNPN and SVGIG (reference sequence). The CDR3 DNA is TGTGCCTGGAGTCGTTACAGCATTGGGAACACCATATATTTT. This encodes CAWSRYSIGNTIYF. Together with reference TRBV30 and TRBJ1-3, the CDR3 gives the full variable domain: SQTIHQWPATLVQPVGSPLSLECTVEGTSNPNLYWYRQAAGRGLQLLFYSVGIGQISSEVPQNLSASRPQDRQFILSSKKLLLSDSGFYLCAWSRYSIGNTIYFGEGSWLTVV.

CDR3 region: CASSQEDRGNYGYTF. The CDR3 DNA reads TGCGCCAGCAGCCAGGAAGACAGGGGGAACTATGGCTACACCTTC. V usage is TRBV4-3 and J usage is TRBJ1-2; TRBD1 aligns across 9 bases. Germline values: CDR1 LGHNA, CDR2 YSLEER. V dropped 3 bases and J dropped 2; count of bases not matched to a gene: 4. The CDR3 totals 15 residues.

The V gene is TRBV7-8, the J gene TRBJ2-1, with 8 bases that match TRBD1. Losses at the gene ends were 5 bases for V and 7 bases for J; bases not matched to a gene: 10. Germline V gene lookup returns CDR1 SGHVS and CDR2 FQNEAQ. This CDR3 contains 15 residues. The CDR3 DNA reads as TGTGCCAGCAGCCATCGGACAGGGCAGGTGAATGAGCAGTTCTTC. Protein product: CASSHRTGQVNEQFF.

DNA for the CDR3: TGTGCCAGCAGCCAAGAGACAGGGAGGAACAACTATGGCTACACCTTC. Translated, it gives CASSQETGRNNYGYTF. The chain recombines TRBV4-2 with TRBJ1-2, with 7 bases lining up with TRBD1. With V trimmed by 0 bases and J by 2 bases, 6 bases remained unmatched. The CDR3 is 16 amino acids. Looked up from germline, CDR1 is LGHNA and CDR2 is YNFKEQ.

Relative to its sample, this clone is medium-sized. V is TRBV19 and J is TRBJ1-6; D perhaps matches TRBD1 (6 bases). The CDR3 contains 15 residues. Trimming took off 5 bases at V and 5 bases at J, with 13 bases between the two ends. Germline assignment: CDR1 LNHDA and CDR2 SQIVND (reference sequence). The CDR3 sequence is CASSPQTGDNSPLHF. The CDR3 coding sequence is TGTGCCAGTAGTCCCCAGACAGGAGATAATTCACCCCTCCACTTT.